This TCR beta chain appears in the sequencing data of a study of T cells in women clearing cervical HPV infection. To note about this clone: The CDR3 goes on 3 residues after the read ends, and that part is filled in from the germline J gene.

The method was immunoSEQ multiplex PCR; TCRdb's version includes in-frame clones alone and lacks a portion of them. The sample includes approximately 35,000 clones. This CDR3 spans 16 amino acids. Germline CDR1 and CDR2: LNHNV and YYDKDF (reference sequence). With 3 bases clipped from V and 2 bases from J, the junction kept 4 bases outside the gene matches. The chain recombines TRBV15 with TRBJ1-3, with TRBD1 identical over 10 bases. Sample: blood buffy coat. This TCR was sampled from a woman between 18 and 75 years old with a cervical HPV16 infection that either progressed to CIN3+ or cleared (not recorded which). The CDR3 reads CATSSPDRGTGNTIYF. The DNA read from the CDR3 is TGTGCCACCAGCAGTCCGGACAGGGGGACTGGAAACACC.